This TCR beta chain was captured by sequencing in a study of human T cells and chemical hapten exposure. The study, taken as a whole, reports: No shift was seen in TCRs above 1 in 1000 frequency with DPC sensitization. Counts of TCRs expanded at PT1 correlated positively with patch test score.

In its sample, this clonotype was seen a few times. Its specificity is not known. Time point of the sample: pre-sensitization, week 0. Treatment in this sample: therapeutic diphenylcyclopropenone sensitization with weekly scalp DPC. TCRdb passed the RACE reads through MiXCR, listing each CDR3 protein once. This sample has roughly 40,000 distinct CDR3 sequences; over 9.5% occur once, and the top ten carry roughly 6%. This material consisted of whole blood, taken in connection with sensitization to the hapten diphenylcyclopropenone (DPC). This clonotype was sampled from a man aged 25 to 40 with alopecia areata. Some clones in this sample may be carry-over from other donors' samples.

Here the CDR3 DNA reads TGCGCCAGCAGGACTTCTTCGGGACCCGGGGAGCTGTTTTTT. The encoded protein is CASRTSSGPGELFF. The rearrangement links TRBV10-2 to TRBJ2-2; D tentatively fits TRBD1 or TRBD2 (5 bases each). Per germline, CDR1 WSHSY and CDR2 SAAADI. V was clipped by 6 bases and J by 6 bases, with 14 bases between them. This CDR3 has 14 residues.